Below, one T cell receptor (beta chain) is given with its context. Its antigen is still unknown. The CDR3 covers 13 residues. CDR1 SGHNT and CDR2 YYREEE come from the germline V gene (reference sequence). Trimming took 4 bases from V and 0 from J, leaving 5 bases between them. These data belong to a study of cytomegalovirus exposure and HLA in healthy donors. The study, taken as a whole, reports: In an earlier analysis, most TCR beta V segments were productive about 87% or about 30% of the time. Investigators reported under 200 TCR beta chains as tied to cytomegalovirus.

PCR was performed using 60 Vbeta and 13 Jbeta primers. Sequencing was performed with immunoSEQ multiplex PCR; in TCRdb, only in-frame clones are kept and a portion is missing. The sample carries 120,000 to 150,000 clones, about 74% recorded once. The sequenced material came from PBMCs. This TCR derives from a man aged 35 to 55 in good health and CMV-seropositive. The chain employs TRBV5-4 and TRBJ1-3; D call uncertain. The CDR3 protein is CASSVFSGNTIYF. In DNA, the CDR3 is TGTGCCAGCAGCGTATTCTCTGGAAACACCATATATTTT.